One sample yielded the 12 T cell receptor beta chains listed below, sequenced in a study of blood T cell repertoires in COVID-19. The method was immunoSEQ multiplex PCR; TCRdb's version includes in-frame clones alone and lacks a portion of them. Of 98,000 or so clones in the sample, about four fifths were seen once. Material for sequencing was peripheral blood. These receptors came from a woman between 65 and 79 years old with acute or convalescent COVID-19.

This CDR3 is CASSTGGNTIYF. The CDR3 DNA follows: TGTGCCAGCAGTACGGGGGGAAACACCATATATTTT. The V call is TRBV28, the J call TRBJ1-3; no reliable D call. The CDR3 is 12 residues long. Looked up from germline, CDR1 is MDHEN and CDR2 is SYDVKM. The V end was cut by 5 bases, the J end by 4 bases, with 6 bases between.

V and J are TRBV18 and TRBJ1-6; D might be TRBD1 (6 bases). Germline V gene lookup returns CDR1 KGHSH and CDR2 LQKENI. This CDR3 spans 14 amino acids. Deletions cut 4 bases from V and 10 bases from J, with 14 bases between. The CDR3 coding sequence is TGTGCCAGCTCACTACGACAGGATACCTCACCCCTCCACTTT. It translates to CASSLRQDTSPLHF.

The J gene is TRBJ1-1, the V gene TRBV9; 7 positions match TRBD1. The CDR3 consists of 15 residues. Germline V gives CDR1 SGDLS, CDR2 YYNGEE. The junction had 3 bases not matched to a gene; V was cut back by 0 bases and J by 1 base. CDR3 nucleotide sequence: TGTGCCAGCAGCGTAGCTACAGGGGCGAACACTGAAGCTTTCTTT. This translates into CASSVATGANTEAFF. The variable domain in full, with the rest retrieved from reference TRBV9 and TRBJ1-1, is DSGVTQTPKHLITATGQRVTLRCSPRSGDLSVYWYQQSLDQGLQFLIQYYNGEERAKGNILERFSAQQFPDLHSELNLSSLELGDSALYFCASSVATGANTEAFFGQGTRLTVV.

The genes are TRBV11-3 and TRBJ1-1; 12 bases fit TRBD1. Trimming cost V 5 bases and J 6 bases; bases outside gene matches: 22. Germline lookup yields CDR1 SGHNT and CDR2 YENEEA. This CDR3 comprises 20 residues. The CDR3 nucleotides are TGTGCCAGCAGCGTCAGTGAGGGACAGGGGGCTCCGACGGCCGTCCCTGAAGCTTTCTTT. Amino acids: CASSVSEGQGAPTAVPEAFF.

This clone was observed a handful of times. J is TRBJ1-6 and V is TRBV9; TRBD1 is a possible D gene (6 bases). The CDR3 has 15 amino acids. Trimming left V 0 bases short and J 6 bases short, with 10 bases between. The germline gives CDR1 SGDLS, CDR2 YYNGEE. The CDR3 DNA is TGTGCCAGCAGCGTAGAAGGGGGTCTTAATTCACCCCTCCACTTT. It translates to CASSVEGGLNSPLHF.

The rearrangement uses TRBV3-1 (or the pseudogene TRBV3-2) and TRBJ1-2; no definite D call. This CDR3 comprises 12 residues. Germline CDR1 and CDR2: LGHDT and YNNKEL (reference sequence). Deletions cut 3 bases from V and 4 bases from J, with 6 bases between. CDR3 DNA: TGTGCCAGCAGCCATACTGCCTATGGCTACACCTTC. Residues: CASSHTAYGYTF.

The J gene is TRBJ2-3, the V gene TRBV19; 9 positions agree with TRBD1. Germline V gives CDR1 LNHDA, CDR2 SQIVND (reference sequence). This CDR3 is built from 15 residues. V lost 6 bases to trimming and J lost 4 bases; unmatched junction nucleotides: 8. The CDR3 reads CASSPDRGVADTQYF. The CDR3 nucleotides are TGTGCCAGTAGCCCAGACAGGGGGGTGGCAGATACGCAGTATTTT.

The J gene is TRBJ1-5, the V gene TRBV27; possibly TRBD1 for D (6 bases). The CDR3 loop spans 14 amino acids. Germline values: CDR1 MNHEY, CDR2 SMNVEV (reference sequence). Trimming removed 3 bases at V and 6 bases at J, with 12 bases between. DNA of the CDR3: TGTGCCAGCAGTTTTGGGGGGGCAGGTCAGCCCCAGCATTTT. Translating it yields CASSFGGAGQPQHF.

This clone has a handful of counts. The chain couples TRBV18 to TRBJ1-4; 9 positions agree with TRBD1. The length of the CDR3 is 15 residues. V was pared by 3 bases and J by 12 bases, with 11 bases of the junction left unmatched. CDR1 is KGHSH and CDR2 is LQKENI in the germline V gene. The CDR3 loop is CASSPTGTGFRELFF. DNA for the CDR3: TGTGCCAGCTCACCCACAGGGACAGGGTTCCGAGAACTGTTTTTT.

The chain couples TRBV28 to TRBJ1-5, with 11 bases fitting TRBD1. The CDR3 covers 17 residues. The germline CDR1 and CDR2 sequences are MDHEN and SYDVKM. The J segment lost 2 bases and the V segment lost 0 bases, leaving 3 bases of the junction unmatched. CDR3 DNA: TGTGCCAGCAGTTTATGGGGGACAGGGGGTGGCAATCAGCCCCAGCATTTT. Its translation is CASSLWGTGGGNQPQHF. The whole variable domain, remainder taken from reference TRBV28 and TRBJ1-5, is DVKVTQSSRYLVKRTGEKVFLECVQDMDHENMFWYRQDPGLGLRLIYFSYDVKMKEKGDIPEGYSVSREKKERFSLILESASTNQTSMYLCASSLWGTGGGNQPQHFGDGTRLSIL.

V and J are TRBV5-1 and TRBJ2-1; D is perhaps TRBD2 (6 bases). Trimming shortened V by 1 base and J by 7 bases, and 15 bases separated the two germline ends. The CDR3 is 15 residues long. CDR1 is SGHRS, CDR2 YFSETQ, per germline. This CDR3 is CASSLPGAIINEQFF. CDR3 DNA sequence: TGCGCCAGCAGCTTGCCGGGAGCGATTATAAATGAGCAGTTCTTC.

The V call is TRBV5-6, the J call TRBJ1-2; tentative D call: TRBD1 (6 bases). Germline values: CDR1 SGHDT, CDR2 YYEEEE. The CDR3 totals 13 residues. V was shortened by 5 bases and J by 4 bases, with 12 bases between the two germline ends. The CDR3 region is CASRPQGSYGYTF. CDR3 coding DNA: TGTGCCAGCAGACCACAGGGATCCTATGGCTACACCTTC.